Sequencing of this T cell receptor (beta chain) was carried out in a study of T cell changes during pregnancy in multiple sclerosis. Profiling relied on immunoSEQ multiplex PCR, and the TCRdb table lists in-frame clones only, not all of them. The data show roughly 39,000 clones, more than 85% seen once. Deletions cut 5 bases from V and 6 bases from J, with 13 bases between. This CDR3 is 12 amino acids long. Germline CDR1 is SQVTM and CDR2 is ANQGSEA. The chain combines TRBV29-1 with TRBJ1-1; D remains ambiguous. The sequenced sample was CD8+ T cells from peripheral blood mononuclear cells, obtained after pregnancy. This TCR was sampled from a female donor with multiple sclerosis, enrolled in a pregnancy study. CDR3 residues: CSVRGLGSEAFF. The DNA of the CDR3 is TGCAGCGTTCGAGGGTTGGGGTCTGAAGCTTTCTTT.